These 9 T cell receptor beta chains were all obtained from the same sample, sequenced in a study of CD8 T cell repertoires and HIV-1 epitope variants. Here immunoSEQ multiplex PCR was the method, and the copy in TCRdb shows in-frame clones only, minus some. The repertoire has some 4,500 clones, approximately 70% of them found once; the top ten carry 40% to 45%. Their specific antigens are unknown. Sequencing was carried out using cultured CD8+ T cells derived from PBMCs. Receptor source: a male donor with HIV.

Only a few counts were recorded for this clone. The chain joins TRBV10-3 to TRBJ1-5; no firm D call. CDR3 length equals 12 residues. V was cut by 2 bases and J by 7 bases, with 6 bases left in between. The germline V gene has CDR1 ENHRY and CDR2 SYGVKD. CDR3: CAISEQNQPQHF. In DNA form, the CDR3 reads TGTGCCATCAGTGAGCAGAACCAGCCCCAGCATTTT.

In regard to this clone: One end of the junction fails to match germline, which may point to a read error. The CDR3 DNA sequence: TGTGCCAGCAGTCCCTTGACAGGGGGCGAAGCAGATGCGCAGTATTTT. This codes for CASSPLTGGEADAQYF. The V gene is TRBV2, the J gene TRBJ2-3, with 10 bases that match TRBD1. Germline lookup yields CDR1 SNHLY and CDR2 FYNNEI. The CDR3 has 16 amino acids.

This clone was counted between two and nine times. The chain has TRBV4-3 and TRBJ1-6; 7 bases match TRBD1. The CDR3 has 15 residues. With 0 bases clipped from V and 12 bases from J, the junction kept 8 bases outside the gene matches. The germline CDR1 and CDR2 sequences are LGHNA and YSLEER. The CDR3 is CASSQEIGGILPLHF. CDR3 DNA: TGCGCCAGCAGCCAAGAGATAGGGGGCATCTTACCCCTCCACTTT.

The chain couples TRBV6-5 to TRBJ1-1; TRBD1 is a possible D gene (6 bases). The CDR3 is made up of 15 amino acids. Germline V gene data show CDR1 as MNHEY and CDR2 as SVGAGI. The V gene lost 6 bases and the J gene lost 2 bases, with 16 bases spanning the gap. DNA of the CDR3: TGTGCCAGCAGATCCCCGGGGGGGGGCAACACTGAAGCTTTCTTT. Translation: CASRSPGGGNTEAFF.

The gene calls are TRBV2 and TRBJ2-1; 10 bases are a match to TRBD2. The CDR3 runs to 16 residues. With V trimmed by 0 bases and J by 5 bases, 4 bases remained unmatched. CDR1 is SNHLY and CDR2 is FYNNEI in the germline V gene. Here the CDR3 reads CASSEAPSGSDNEQFF. In DNA form, the CDR3 reads TGTGCCAGCAGTGAAGCCCCTAGCGGGAGTGACAATGAGCAGTTCTTC.

J is TRBJ1-1 and V is TRBV9, with TRBD1 identical over 8 bases. J was trimmed by 5 bases and V by 3 bases; bases with no gene match: 9. Per the germline V gene, CDR1 is SGDLS and CDR2 is YYNGEE. The CDR3 is made up of 15 amino acids. The CDR3 DNA reads TGTGCCAGCAGCGCGTCAGGGGGCTCGGGGACTGAAGCTTTCTTT. It codes for CASSASGGSGTEAFF.

The rearrangement joins TRBV19 to TRBJ1-5; no definite D call. The CDR3 extends over 14 amino acids. The V and J ends lost 1 base and 2 bases respectively, with 6 bases between them. Germline values: CDR1 LNHDA, CDR2 SQIVND (reference sequence). CDR3 amino acids: CASSIVQGNQPQHF. The CDR3 DNA sequence: TGTGCCAGTAGTATAGTGCAGGGCAATCAGCCCCAGCATTTT.

The rearrangement joins TRBV30 to TRBJ2-7; possible D gene TRBD1, 5 bases. Germline CDR1 is GTSNPN and CDR2 is SVGIG (reference sequence). CDR3 size: 12 residues. V lost 4 bases and J 2 bases, leaving 9 bases between the germline ends. Written as DNA, the CDR3 is TGTGCCTGGAATGGACAAACCTACGAGCAGTACTTC. Amino acids: CAWNGQTYEQYF.

The chain joins TRBV19 to TRBJ2-1; maybe TRBD1 (6 bases). The CDR3 is made up of 13 amino acids. With 0 bases removed from V and 7 bases from J, the gap between germline ends came to 7 bases. Germline lookup yields CDR1 LNHDA and CDR2 SQIVND (reference sequence). CDR3 bases: TGTGCCAGTAGTATAGACACAGGGAATGAGCAGTTCTTC. It is translated as CASSIDTGNEQFF.